The present T cell receptor (beta chain) was sequenced within a study of Ad26.COV2.S vaccination and SARS-CoV-2 variants. Study findings and constraints: Recipients given vaccine exceeded placebo recipients in spike-specific TCR breadth.

With 0 bases removed from V and 1 base from J, the gap between germline ends came to 10 bases. Germline CDR1 reads SGDLS; CDR2 reads YYNGEE. The CDR3 spans 15 residues. This clone was detected only once. Its matching antigen is unknown. Here immunoSEQ multiplex PCR was the method, and the copy in TCRdb shows in-frame clones only, minus some. The sample has about 320,000 clones; 85% to 90% are singletons. Documented treatment: about 20 received Ad26.COV2.S at low or high dose, single or two shots; 5 received placebo; per-sample allocation not given. The samples date from day 63 after the first vaccine or placebo injection. An adult donor aged 18-55 years was enrolled in Boston. The vaccine delivered Wuhan-strain SARS-CoV-2 spike through an Ad26 vector.

The receptor comes from a person between 18 and 60 years old who received the Ad26.COV2.S COVID-19 vaccine or a placebo. This material consisted of peripheral blood, taken in a trial of Ad26.COV2.S vaccine versus placebo. The V call is TRBV9, the J call TRBJ2-5; tentative D call: TRBD2 (5 bases). CDR3 protein: CASSVDGKGQETQYF. The DNA for the CDR3 is TGTGCCAGCAGCGTAGACGGGAAGGGCCAAGAGACCCAGTACTTC.